Below, 2 T cell receptor beta chains from the same sample are listed, as sequenced in a study of human T cells and chemical hapten exposure. TCRdb recomputed calls from the RACE reads with MiXCR, one row per CDR3 protein. The sample shows around 360,000 distinct CDR3 sequences, around 6% of them seen only once. Time point indicated: patch test 2, 6 weeks after DPC sensitization. Stated treatment: therapeutic diphenylcyclopropenone sensitization with weekly scalp DPC. The material sequenced was whole blood, taken in connection with sensitization to the hapten diphenylcyclopropenone (DPC). The origin of the receptors is a woman aged 18-30 years with alopecia areata. Some clones in this sample may be carry-over from other donors' samples.

This clonotype showed up many times. The rearrangement joins TRBV6-5 to TRBJ2-4; D uncertain. The CDR3 loop spans 11 amino acids. Germline-derived CDR1 and CDR2 are MNHEY and SVGAGI. V lost 4 bases and J 11 bases, leaving 9 bases between the germline ends. In DNA form, the CDR3 reads TGTGCCAGCAGTTTCGGCCATCTTCAGTACTTC. Encoded protein: CASSFGHLQYF.

This clonotype showed up just a few times. The chain is built from TRBV7-2 and TRBJ2-5; the D is unclear. There are 16 residues in the CDR3. Germline V gives CDR1 SGHTA, CDR2 FQGNSA. V was trimmed by 2 bases and J by 4 bases, leaving 17 bases between them. The DNA for the CDR3 is TGTGCCAGCAGCTTAACGTCATCGGTATCTTTAGAGACCCAGTACTTC. Translated, it gives CASSLTSSVSLETQYF.